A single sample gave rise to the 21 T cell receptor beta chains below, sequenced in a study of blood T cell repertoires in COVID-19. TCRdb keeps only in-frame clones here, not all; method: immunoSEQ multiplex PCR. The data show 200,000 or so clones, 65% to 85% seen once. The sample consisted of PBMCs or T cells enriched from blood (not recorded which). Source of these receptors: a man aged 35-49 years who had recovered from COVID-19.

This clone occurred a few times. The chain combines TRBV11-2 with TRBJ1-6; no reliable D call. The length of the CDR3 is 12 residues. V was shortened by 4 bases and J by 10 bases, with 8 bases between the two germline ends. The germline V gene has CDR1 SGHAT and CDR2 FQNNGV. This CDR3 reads CASSSGVSPLHF. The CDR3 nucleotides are TGTGCCAGCAGCTCCGGGGTATCACCCCTCCACTTT.

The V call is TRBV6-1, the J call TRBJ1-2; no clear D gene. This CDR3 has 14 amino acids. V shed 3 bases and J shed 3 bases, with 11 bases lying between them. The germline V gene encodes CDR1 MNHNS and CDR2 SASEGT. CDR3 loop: CASSEVFGDYGYTF. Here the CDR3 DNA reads TGTGCCAGCAGTGAGGTCTTCGGGGACTATGGCTACACCTTC.

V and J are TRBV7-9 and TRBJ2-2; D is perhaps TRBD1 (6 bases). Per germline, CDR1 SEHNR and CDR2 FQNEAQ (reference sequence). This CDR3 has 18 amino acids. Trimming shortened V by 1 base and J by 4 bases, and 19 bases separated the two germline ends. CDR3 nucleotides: TGTGCCAGCAGCTTAGTAGGGGGTGTCCCTTTTGGCACCGGGGAGCTGTTTTTT. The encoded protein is CASSLVGGVPFGTGELFF.

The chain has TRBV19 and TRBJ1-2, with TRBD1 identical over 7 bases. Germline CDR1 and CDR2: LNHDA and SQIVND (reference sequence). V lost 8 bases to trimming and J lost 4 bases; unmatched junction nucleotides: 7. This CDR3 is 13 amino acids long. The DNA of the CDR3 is TGTGCCAGTTTGACAGGGATGGGCTATGGCTACACCTTC. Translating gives CASLTGMGYGYTF.

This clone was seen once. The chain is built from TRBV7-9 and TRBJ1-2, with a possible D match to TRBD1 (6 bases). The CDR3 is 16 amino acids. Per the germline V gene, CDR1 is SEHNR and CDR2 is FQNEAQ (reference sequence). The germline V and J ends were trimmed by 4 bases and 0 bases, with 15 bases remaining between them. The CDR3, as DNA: TGTGCCAGCAGCTCCCGGACAGCGGCGGCTAACTATGGCTACACCTTC. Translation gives CASSSRTAAANYGYTF. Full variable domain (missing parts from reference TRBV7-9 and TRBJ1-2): DTGVSQNPRHKITKRGQNVTFRCDPISEHNRLYWYRQTLGQGPEFLTYFQNEAQLEKSRLLSDRFSAERPKGSFSTLEIQRTEQGDSAMYLCASSSRTAAANYGYTFGSGTRLTVV.

Here the CDR3 reads CASSQALRGGSTDTQYF. CDR3 DNA sequence: TGCGCCAGCAGCCAGGCCCTTCGAGGGGGCAGCACAGATACGCAGTATTTT. V is TRBV4-1 and J is TRBJ2-3, with TRBD1 identical over 7 bases. J gave up 0 bases and V 3 bases, and 9 bases lay outside the gene matches. Germline assignment: CDR1 MGHRA and CDR2 YSYEKL. The CDR3 is made up of 17 amino acids.

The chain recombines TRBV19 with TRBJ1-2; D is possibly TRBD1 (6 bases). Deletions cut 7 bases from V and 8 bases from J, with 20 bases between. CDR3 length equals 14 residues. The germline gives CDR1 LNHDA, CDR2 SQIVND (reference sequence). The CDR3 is CASIGQGRFSGYTF. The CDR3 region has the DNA TGTGCCAGTATTGGGCAGGGGAGATTCTCGGGCTACACCTTC.

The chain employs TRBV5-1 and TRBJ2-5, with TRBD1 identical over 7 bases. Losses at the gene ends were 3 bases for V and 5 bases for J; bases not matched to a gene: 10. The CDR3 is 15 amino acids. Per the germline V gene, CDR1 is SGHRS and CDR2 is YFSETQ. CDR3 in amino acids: CASSSQGMIAETQYF. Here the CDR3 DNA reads TGCGCCAGCAGCTCACAGGGGATGATCGCGGAGACCCAGTACTTC.

The CDR3 protein is CASSLARGRTEAFF. CDR3 DNA sequence: TGCGCCAGCAGCTTGGCCAGGGGGCGAACTGAAGCTTTCTTT. This sequence joins TRBV5-1 and TRBJ1-1; 8 bases fit TRBD1. The germline gives CDR1 SGHRS, CDR2 YFSETQ. Losses at the gene ends were 0 bases for V and 5 bases for J; bases not matched to a gene: 3. The CDR3 length is 14 residues.

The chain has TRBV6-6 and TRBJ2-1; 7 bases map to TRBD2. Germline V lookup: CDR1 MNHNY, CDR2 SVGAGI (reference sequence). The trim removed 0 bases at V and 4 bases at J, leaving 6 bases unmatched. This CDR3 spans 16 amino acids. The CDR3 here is CASSYSSLADYNEQFF. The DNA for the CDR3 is TGTGCCAGCAGTTACTCTTCCCTAGCGGATTACAATGAGCAGTTCTTC.

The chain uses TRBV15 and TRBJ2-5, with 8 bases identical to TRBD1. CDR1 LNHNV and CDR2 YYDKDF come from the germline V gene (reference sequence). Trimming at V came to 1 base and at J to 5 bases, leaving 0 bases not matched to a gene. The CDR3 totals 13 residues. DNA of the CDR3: TGTGCCACCAGCAGAGGACAGGGGGAGACCCAGTACTTC. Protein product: CATSRGQGETQYF.

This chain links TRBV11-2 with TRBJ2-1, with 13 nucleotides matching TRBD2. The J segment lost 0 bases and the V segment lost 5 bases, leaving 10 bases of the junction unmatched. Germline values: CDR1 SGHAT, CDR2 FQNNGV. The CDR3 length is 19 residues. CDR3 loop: CASSRLTSGGQYSYNEQFF. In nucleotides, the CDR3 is TGTGCCAGCAGCCGGCTGACTAGCGGGGGGCAATACTCCTACAATGAGCAGTTCTTC.

CDR3 amino acids: CASRGGGTGNTIYF. In nucleotides, the CDR3 is TGTGCCAGCAGAGGGGGGGGAACTGGAAACACCATATATTTT. V is TRBV3-1 (or the pseudogene TRBV3-2) and J is TRBJ1-3; weak D call: TRBD1 (6 bases). With 6 bases removed from V and 2 bases from J, the gap between germline ends came to 11 bases. CDR1 is LGHDT, CDR2 YNNKEL, per germline (reference sequence). CDR3 size: 14 residues.

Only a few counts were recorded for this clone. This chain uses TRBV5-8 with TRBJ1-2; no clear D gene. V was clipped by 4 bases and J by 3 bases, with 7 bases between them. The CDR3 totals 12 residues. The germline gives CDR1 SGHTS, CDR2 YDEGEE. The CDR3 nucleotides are TGTGCCAGCAGCCTTATCTACTATGGCTACACCTTC. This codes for CASSLIYYGYTF.

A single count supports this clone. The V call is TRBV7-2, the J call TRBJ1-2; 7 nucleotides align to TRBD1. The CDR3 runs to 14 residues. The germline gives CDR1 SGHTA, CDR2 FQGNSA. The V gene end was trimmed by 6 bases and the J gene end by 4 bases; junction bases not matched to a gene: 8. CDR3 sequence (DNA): TGTGCCAGCAGTCAAAACAGGGGAGGCTATGGCTACACCTTC. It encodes CASSQNRGGYGYTF.

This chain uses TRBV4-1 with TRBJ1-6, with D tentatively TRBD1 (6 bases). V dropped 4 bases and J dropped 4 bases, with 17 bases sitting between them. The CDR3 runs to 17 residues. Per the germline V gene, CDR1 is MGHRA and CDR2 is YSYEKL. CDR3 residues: CASSRQDSLGYNSPLHF. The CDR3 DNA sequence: TGCGCCAGCAGCCGTCAGGACAGTCTGGGGTATAATTCACCCCTCCACTTT.

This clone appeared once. The CDR3 loop reads CSASPAGGYTF. CDR3 in DNA: TGCAGTGCTAGCCCCGCTGGCGGCTACACCTTC. The chain combines TRBV20-1 with TRBJ1-2; D not certain. V lost 3 bases and J 8 bases, leaving 10 bases between the germline ends. This CDR3 is built from 11 residues. CDR1 is DFQATT, CDR2 SNEGSKA, per germline (reference sequence).

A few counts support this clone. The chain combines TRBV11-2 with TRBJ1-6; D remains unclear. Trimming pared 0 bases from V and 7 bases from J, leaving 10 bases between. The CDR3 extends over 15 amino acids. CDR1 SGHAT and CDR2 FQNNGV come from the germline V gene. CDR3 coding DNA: TGTGCCAGCAGCTTAGATAGGTGGGAGAATTCACCCCTCCACTTT. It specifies CASSLDRWENSPLHF. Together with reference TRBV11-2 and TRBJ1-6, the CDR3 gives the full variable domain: EAGVAQSPRYKIIEKRQSVAFWCNPISGHATLYWYQQILGQGPKLLIQFQNNGVVDDSQLPKDRFSAERLKGVDSTLKIQPAKLEDSAVYLCASSLDRWENSPLHFGNGTRLTVT.

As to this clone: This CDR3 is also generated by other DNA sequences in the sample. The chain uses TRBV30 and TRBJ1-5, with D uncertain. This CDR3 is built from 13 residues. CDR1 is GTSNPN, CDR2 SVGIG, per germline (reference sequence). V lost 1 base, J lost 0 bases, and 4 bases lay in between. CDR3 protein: CAWSDGSNQPQHF. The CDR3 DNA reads TGTGCCTGGAGTGACGGTAGCAATCAGCCCCAGCATTTT.

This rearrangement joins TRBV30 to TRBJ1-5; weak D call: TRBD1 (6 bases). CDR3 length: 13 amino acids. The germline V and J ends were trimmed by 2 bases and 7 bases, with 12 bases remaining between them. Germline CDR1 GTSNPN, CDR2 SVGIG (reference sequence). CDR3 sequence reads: CAWSRGGYQPQHF. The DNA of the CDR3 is TGTGCCTGGAGTCGGGGGGGCTACCAGCCCCAGCATTTT. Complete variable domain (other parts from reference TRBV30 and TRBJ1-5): SQTIHQWPATLVQPVGSPLSLECTVEGTSNPNLYWYRQAAGRGLQLLFYSVGIGQISSEVPQNLSASRPQDRQFILSSKKLLLSDSGFYLCAWSRGGYQPQHFGDGTRLSIL.

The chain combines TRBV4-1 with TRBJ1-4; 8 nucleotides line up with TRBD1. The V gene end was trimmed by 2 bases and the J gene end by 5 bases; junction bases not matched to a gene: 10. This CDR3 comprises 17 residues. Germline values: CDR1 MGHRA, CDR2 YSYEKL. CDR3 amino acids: CASSQMGPGQANEKLFF. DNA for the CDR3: TGCGCCAGCAGCCAAATGGGTCCGGGACAGGCGAATGAAAAACTGTTTTTT.